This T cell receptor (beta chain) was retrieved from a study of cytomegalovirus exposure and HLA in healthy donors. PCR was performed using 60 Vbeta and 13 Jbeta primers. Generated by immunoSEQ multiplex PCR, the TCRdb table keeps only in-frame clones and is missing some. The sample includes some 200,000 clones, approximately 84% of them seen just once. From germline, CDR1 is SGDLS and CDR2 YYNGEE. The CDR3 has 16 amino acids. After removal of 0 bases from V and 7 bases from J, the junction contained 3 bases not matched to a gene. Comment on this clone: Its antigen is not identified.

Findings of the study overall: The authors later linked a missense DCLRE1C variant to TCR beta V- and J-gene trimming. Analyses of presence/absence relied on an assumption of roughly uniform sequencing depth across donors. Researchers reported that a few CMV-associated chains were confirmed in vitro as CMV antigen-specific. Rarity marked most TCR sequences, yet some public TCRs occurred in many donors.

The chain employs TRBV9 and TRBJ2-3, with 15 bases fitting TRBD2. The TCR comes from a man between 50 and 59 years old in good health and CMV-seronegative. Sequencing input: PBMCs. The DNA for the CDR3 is TGTGCCAGCAGCGTAGTTGGACTAGCGGGGGGGCATACGCAGTATTTT. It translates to CASSVVGLAGGHTQYF.